These T cell receptor beta chains were read from a single sample in a study of blood T cell repertoires in COVID-19. Generated by immunoSEQ multiplex PCR, the TCRdb table keeps only in-frame clones and is missing some. The data hold around 84,000 clones, with around 87% observed a single time. Sequenced sample: peripheral blood. Every receptor here comes from an older man with active or convalescent COVID-19. CDR3s include the opening cysteine and the closing phenylalanine or tryptophan. A D gene is named only where the DNA matches it firmly. The listing skips clone size in some rows; elsewhere it reads once, few, many or a size class.

CASSDRLGGYTF | TGTGCCAGCAGTGACAGGTTGGGAGGCTACACCTTC | TRBV28 | NA | 12 | TRBJ1-2 | NA
CATGSDGTSYNEQFF | TGTGCCACCGGCTCAGACGGGACTTCATACAATGAGCAGTTCTTC | TRBV24-1 | NA | 15 | TRBJ2-1 | few
CATAGPGQGDTEAFF | TGTGCCACAGCCGGGCCAGGACAAGGCGACACTGAAGCTTTCTTT | TRBV24-1 | NA | 15 | TRBJ1-1 | once
CASSPQIAVSYNEQFF | TGTGCCAGCAGCCCGCAAATAGCGGTCTCCTACAATGAGCAGTTCTTC | TRBV7-9 | NA | 16 | TRBJ2-1 | NA
CASSEGTSNQPQHF | TGTGCCAGCAGTGAGGGGACAAGCAATCAGCCCCAGCATTTT | TRBV6-4 | NA | 14 | TRBJ1-5 | NA
CASSPTGGGEQFF | TGTGCCAGCTCACCCACAGGGGGCGGTGAGCAGTTCTTC | TRBV18 | TRBD1 | 13 | TRBJ2-1 | NA
CASSLRGGGGTDTQYF | TGTGCCAGCAGCCTAAGGGGCGGGGGCGGCACAGATACGCAGTATTTT | TRBV2 | NA | 16 | TRBJ2-3 | NA
CATSDPGQGVGTDTQYF | TGTGCCACCAGTGATCCTGGACAGGGGGTGGGTACAGATACGCAGTATTTT | TRBV24-1 | TRBD1 | 17 | TRBJ2-3 | NA
CASSTGRGADTQYF | TGTGCCAGCAGCACCGGGCGGGGAGCAGATACGCAGTATTTT | TRBV11-2 | NA | 14 | TRBJ2-3 | once
CASSLNLGSGWDTQYF | TGTGCCAGCAGCTTAAATCTGGGTTCGGGGTGGGATACGCAGTATTTT | TRBV11-2 | NA | 16 | TRBJ2-3 | NA
CASSVVPEGEKAFF | TGTGCCAGCAGCGTAGTACCCGAGGGAGAAAAGGCTTTCTTT | TRBV9 | NA | 14 | TRBJ1-1 | NA
CASSLGRDSGANVLTF | TGCGCCAGCAGCTTGGGGCGGGATTCTGGGGCCAACGTCCTGACTTTC | TRBV5-1 | NA | 16 | TRBJ2-6 | NA
CATSRDHQRRAFF | TGTGCCACCAGCAGAGATCACCAAAGGCGGGCTTTCTTT | TRBV15 | NA | 13 | TRBJ1-1 | NA
CATSRTPLDTQYF | TGTGCCACCAGTAGGACTCCACTTGATACGCAGTATTTT | TRBV24-1 | NA | 13 | TRBJ2-3 | NA
CATSRDSPITRRTQYF | TGTGCCACCAGCAGAGACTCTCCGATCACTAGGCGGACCCAGTACTTC | TRBV15 | NA | 16 | TRBJ2-5 | NA
CASSLGRRPMGYTF | TGCGCCAGCAGCTTGGGACGGCGGCCCATGGGCTACACCTTC | TRBV5-1 | NA | 14 | TRBJ1-2 | NA
CASKGLAGVAGTGELFF | TGCGCCAGTAAGGGACTAGCGGGAGTAGCGGGCACCGGGGAGCTGTTTTTT | TRBV4-1 | TRBD2 | 17 | TRBJ2-2 | NA
CASSSGRVNNSPLHF | TGTGCCAGTAGTTCTGGCAGGGTAAATAATTCACCCCTCCACTTT | TRBV19 | NA | 15 | TRBJ1-6 | NA
CATSDPDTGGFEQFF | TGTGCCACCAGTGACCCAGACACAGGGGGCTTTGAGCAGTTCTTC | TRBV24-1 | TRBD1 | 15 | TRBJ2-1 | once
CASSLTDRGNEQFF | TGTGCCAGCAGCCTTACGGACAGGGGCAATGAGCAGTTCTTC | TRBV9 | TRBD1 | 14 | TRBJ2-1 | NA
CASSPLVGTGVEKLFF | TGTGCCAGCAGTCCCCTGGTCGGGACAGGGGTCGAAAAACTGTTTTTT | TRBV2 | TRBD1 | 16 | TRBJ1-4 | NA
CSAMLASQETQYF | TGCAGCGCCATGCTAGCGTCCCAAGAGACCCAGTACTTC | TRBV29-1 | NA | 13 | TRBJ2-5 | NA
CASSSLAGAPGKDTQYF | TGCGCCAGCAGCTCGCTAGCGGGGGCCCCGGGGAAAGATACGCAGTATTTT | TRBV5-1 | TRBD2 | 17 | TRBJ2-3 | NA
CASSSGGYTDTQYF | TGTGCCAGCAGCTCCGGGGGATACACAGATACGCAGTATTTT | TRBV7-2 | NA | 14 | TRBJ2-3 | NA
CASSQTGTGYNEQFF | TGCGCCAGCAGCCAAACCGGGACTGGGTACAATGAGCAGTTCTTC | TRBV5-1 | NA | 15 | TRBJ2-1 | NA
CASRIIGTGGPNTEAFF | TGTGCCAGCAGAATAATCGGGACAGGGGGCCCTAACACTGAAGCTTTCTTT | TRBV28 | TRBD1 | 17 | TRBJ1-1 | NA
CASSQATSANTGELFF | TGTGCCAGCAGCCAGGCAACTAGCGCGAACACCGGGGAGCTGTTTTTT | TRBV4-2 | TRBD2 | 16 | TRBJ2-2 | few